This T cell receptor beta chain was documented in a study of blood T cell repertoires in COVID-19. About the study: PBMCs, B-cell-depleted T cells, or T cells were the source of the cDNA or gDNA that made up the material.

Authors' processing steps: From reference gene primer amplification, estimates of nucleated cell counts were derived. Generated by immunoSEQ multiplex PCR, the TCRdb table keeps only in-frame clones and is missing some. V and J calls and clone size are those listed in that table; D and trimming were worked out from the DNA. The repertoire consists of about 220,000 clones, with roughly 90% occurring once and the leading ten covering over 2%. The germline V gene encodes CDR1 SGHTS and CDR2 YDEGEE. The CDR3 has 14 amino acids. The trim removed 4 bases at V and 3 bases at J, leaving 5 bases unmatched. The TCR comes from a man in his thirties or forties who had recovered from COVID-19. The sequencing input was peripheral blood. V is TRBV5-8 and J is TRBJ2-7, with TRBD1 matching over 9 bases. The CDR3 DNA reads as TGTGCCAGCAGCGTCGACAGGGGGATCTACGAGCAGTACTTC. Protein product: CASSVDRGIYEQYF.